Each of the 29 T cell receptor beta chains below was sequenced from the same sample in a study of siplizumab effects on memory and regulatory T cells. Generated by immunoSEQ multiplex PCR, the TCRdb table keeps only in-frame clones and is missing some. The sample lists 50,000 or so clones; approximately 93% were seen once. Sequences were obtained from CD8+ T cells sorted from blood. The receptors come from a human donor in good health.

The chain couples TRBV11-2 to TRBJ2-3; D perhaps matches TRBD2 (5 bases). Germline CDR1 is SGHAT and CDR2 is FQNNGV. This CDR3 contains 16 residues. Trimming stripped 0 bases from V and 2 bases from J, with 12 bases between. The CDR3 loop is CASSLEPGTYTDTQYF. The CDR3 DNA is TGTGCCAGCAGCTTAGAGCCGGGAACCTACACAGATACGCAGTATTTT.

This rearrangement joins TRBV5-1 to TRBJ2-2; 9 bases match TRBD1. Germline CDR1 SGHRS, CDR2 YFSETQ. The junction had 9 bases not matched to a gene; V was cut back by 3 bases and J by 6 bases. The length of the CDR3 is 16 residues. The chain's CDR3 is CASSSRDRAKAGELFF. The CDR3 nucleotides are TGCGCCAGCAGCTCCCGGGACAGGGCGAAGGCCGGGGAGCTGTTTTTT.

V usage is TRBV28 and J usage is TRBJ2-4; the D gene could be TRBD1 or TRBD2 (7 bases each). V was pared by 7 bases and J by 8 bases, with 21 bases between. The germline V gene encodes CDR1 MDHEN and CDR2 SYDVKM. The length of the CDR3 is 15 residues. CDR3 coding DNA: TGTGCCAGCACCCTAGCGGAACAAAGGGGGCACATTCAGTACTTC. Translated, it gives CASTLAEQRGHIQYF.

This chain connects TRBV29-1 to TRBJ2-1, with TRBD2 matching 11 bases. Germline V CDR1 and CDR2: SQVTM, ANQGSEA. CDR3 length equals 15 residues. With V trimmed by 5 bases and J by 8 bases, 11 bases remained unmatched. CDR3 loop: CSVHGTSGLTDEQFF. For the CDR3, the DNA is TGCAGCGTTCACGGGACTAGCGGACTGACGGATGAGCAGTTCTTC.

The chain joins TRBV7-3 to TRBJ2-5; no clear D gene. The CDR3 has 13 amino acids. V lost 0 bases and J lost 5, with 7 bases in between. Germline lookup yields CDR1 SGHTA and CDR2 FQGTGA. CDR3 region: CASSLTAPETQYF. In DNA form, the CDR3 reads TGTGCCAGCAGCTTAACAGCACCTGAGACCCAGTACTTC.

This chain uses TRBV10-3 with TRBJ1-2, with 10 bases aligning to TRBD1. Germline-derived CDR1 and CDR2 are ENHRY and SYGVKD. J was trimmed by 5 bases and V by 5 bases; bases with no gene match: 8. The CDR3 has 15 amino acids. This CDR3 is CAISPGQGVYYGYTF. CDR3 DNA sequence: TGTGCCATCAGTCCTGGACAGGGGGTTTATTATGGCTACACCTTC.

The chain joins TRBV29-1 to TRBJ2-3; 7 positions agree with TRBD1. The germline gives CDR1 SQVTM, CDR2 ANQGSEA. V lost 8 bases and J lost 4; bases outside the gene matches: 12. The CDR3 loop spans 14 amino acids. Here the CDR3 reads CSCHDRVLADTQYF. CDR3 sequence (DNA): TGCAGCTGCCACGACAGGGTCCTGGCAGATACGCAGTATTTT.

The chain employs TRBV18 and TRBJ1-2, with TRBD1 matching 8 bases. This CDR3 spans 14 amino acids. Germline-derived CDR1 and CDR2 are KGHSH and LQKENI. V was clipped by 2 bases and J by 14 bases; unmatched bases: 13. The CDR3 is CASSPSGQGGVGTF. The CDR3 nucleotides read TGTGCCAGCTCACCAAGCGGACAGGGAGGTGTGGGGACCTTC.

This clone has only one observation. The CDR3: CASSPRVNEQFF. As DNA, the CDR3 is TGCGCCAGCAGCCCGAGGGTTAATGAGCAGTTCTTC. The rearrangement joins TRBV5-1 to TRBJ2-1; D might be TRBD2 (5 bases). The ends were cut back, 4 bases at V and 7 bases at J, with 9 bases in the middle. This CDR3 has 12 amino acids. Germline CDR1 is SGHRS and CDR2 is YFSETQ.

The chain carries TRBV15 and TRBJ1-3, with TRBD1 as a possible D gene (5 bases). Trimming pared 9 bases from V and 4 bases from J, leaving 19 bases between. CDR3 length: 15 residues. The germline CDR1 and CDR2 sequences are LNHNV and YYDKDF (reference sequence). CDR3 residues: CATQGGSGLGNTIYF. CDR3 nucleotides: TGTGCCACTCAGGGAGGGAGCGGCCTCGGAAACACCATATATTTT.

The genes are TRBV28 and TRBJ1-2; D not certain. The CDR3 contains 12 residues. The V gene lost 1 base and the J gene lost 3 bases, with 3 bases spanning the gap. Germline CDR1 and CDR2: MDHEN and SYDVKM. Here the CDR3 reads CASSLFDYGYTF. As DNA, the CDR3 is TGTGCCAGCAGTTTATTCGACTATGGCTACACCTTC.

The rearrangement links TRBV7-9 to TRBJ2-1; D may be TRBD1 or TRBD2 (5 bases each). CDR3 size: 12 residues. Per the germline V gene, CDR1 is SEHNR and CDR2 is FQNEAQ (reference sequence). V dropped 6 bases and J dropped 10 bases, with 13 bases sitting between them. The CDR3, as DNA: TGTGCCAGCAGGGGACGGGGAGAAGAGCAGTTCTTC. Its translation: CASRGRGEEQFF.

The chain employs TRBV19 and TRBJ2-2; D might be TRBD1 (5 bases). Per germline, CDR1 LNHDA and CDR2 SQIVND (reference sequence). The V gene lost 5 bases and the J gene lost 4 bases, with 11 bases spanning the gap. The CDR3 has 14 residues. This CDR3 is CASSATGPTGELFF. CDR3 DNA sequence: TGTGCCAGTAGTGCCACAGGACCCACCGGGGAGCTGTTTTTT.

The chain employs TRBV5-5 and TRBJ2-5; D gene uncertain. Germline V gene data show CDR1 as SGHKS and CDR2 as YYEKEE (reference sequence). V was cut by 1 base and J by 4 bases, with 14 bases left in between. The CDR3 is 15 residues long. In nucleotides, the CDR3 is TGTGCCAGCAGCTTGTTCCTCGGTTCGGGAGAGACCCAGTACTTC. It yields the protein CASSLFLGSGETQYF.

This chain uses TRBV7-2 with TRBJ1-2; no firm D call. V was clipped by 2 bases and J by 3 bases, with 10 bases between them. CDR3 length: 14 amino acids. CDR1 is SGHTA and CDR2 is FQGNSA in the germline V gene. CDR3 protein: CASSLQSSDYGYTF. The CDR3 DNA reads as TGTGCCAGCAGCTTACAGAGTTCGGACTATGGCTACACCTTC. The variable domain in full, completed from reference TRBV7-2 and TRBJ1-2, reads GAGVSQSPSNKVTEKGKDVELRCDPISGHTALYWYRQSLGQGLEFLIYFQGNSAPDKSGLPSDRFSAERTGGSVSTLTIQRTQQEDSAVYLCASSLQSSDYGYTFGSGTRLTVV.

The chain carries TRBV29-1 and TRBJ1-2; D might be TRBD1 (6 bases). The V gene lost 2 bases and the J gene lost 2 bases, with 6 bases spanning the gap. This CDR3 comprises 12 residues. CDR1 SQVTM and CDR2 ANQGSEA come from the germline V gene. CDR3 sequence reads: CSVETGNYGYTF. CDR3 in DNA: TGCAGCGTTGAAACAGGGAACTATGGCTACACCTTC. Full variable domain (rest looked up from reference TRBV29-1 and TRBJ1-2): SAVISQKPSRDICQRGTSLTIQCQVDSQVTMMFWYRQQPGQSLTLIATANQGSEATYESGFVIDKFPISRPNLTFSTLTVSNMSPEDSSIYLCSVETGNYGYTFGSGTRLTVV.

This clone occurred a few times. The chain uses TRBV5-5 and TRBJ2-1; TRBD2 agrees at 7 bases. CDR1 is SGHKS, CDR2 YYEKEE, per germline (reference sequence). The length of the CDR3 is 15 residues. Germline trimming cut 0 bases from V and 7 bases from J; bases unmatched to any gene: 7. CDR3 DNA sequence: TGTGCCAGCAGCTTGGGGCGGGAGCGAAAAAATGAGCAGTTCTTC. It encodes CASSLGRERKNEQFF.

The chain is built from TRBV6-1 and TRBJ2-3, with 8 bases aligning to TRBD2. This CDR3 region has 18 residues. The V gene's germline CDR1 is MNHNS and CDR2 SASEGT. With V trimmed by 1 base and J by 2 bases, 11 bases remained unmatched. The CDR3 region is CASSEVSSGTPYTDTQYF. The CDR3 region has the DNA TGTGCCAGCAGTGAAGTTAGTAGCGGGACACCCTACACAGATACGCAGTATTTT.

The chain has TRBV7-6 and TRBJ1-5; weak D call: TRBD1 (5 bases). The CDR3 runs 15 residues. Germline CDR1 reads SGHVS; CDR2 reads FNYEAQ. The V end lost 1 base, the J end lost 1 base, and 8 bases lay between the germline ends. CDR3 in DNA: TGTGCCAGCAGCTTAGAAGCAGGGAGCAATCAGCCCCAGCATTTT. The encoded protein is CASSLEAGSNQPQHF.

This clone was observed a few times. The rearrangement joins TRBV29-1 to TRBJ2-1; TRBD2 matches at 7 bases. V dropped 7 bases and J dropped 3; count of bases not matched to a gene: 6. Germline CDR1 SQVTM, CDR2 ANQGSEA. This CDR3 region has 13 residues. The CDR3 is CSGASGDYNEQFF. The CDR3 nucleotides are TGCAGCGGGGCTAGCGGCGACTACAATGAGCAGTTCTTC.

The rearrangement links TRBV18 to TRBJ2-7, with 9 bases matching TRBD2. The CDR3 extends over 15 amino acids. V lost 0 bases to trimming and J lost 4 bases; unmatched junction nucleotides: 4. The germline CDR1 and CDR2 sequences are KGHSH and LQKENI. CDR3: CASSPPVREGYEQYF. For the CDR3, the DNA is TGTGCCAGCTCACCACCGGTGCGGGAGGGTTACGAGCAGTACTTC.

This rearrangement joins TRBV29-1 to TRBJ2-1; tentatively, D is TRBD2 (5 bases). Trimming pared 0 bases from V and 4 bases from J, leaving 16 bases between. The germline gives CDR1 SQVTM, CDR2 ANQGSEA. The CDR3 spans 16 residues. CDR3 in amino acids: CSVEDPRRPLYNEQFF. CDR3 nucleotide sequence: TGCAGCGTTGAAGATCCGCGGAGGCCCCTATACAATGAGCAGTTCTTC.

V gene TRBV5-1 combines with J gene TRBJ2-7; TRBD2 aligns across 7 bases. The V and J ends lost 2 bases and 3 bases, in that order; junction bases with no gene match: 5. Per germline, CDR1 SGHRS and CDR2 YFSETQ. The CDR3 sequence is 14 residues long. The CDR3 sequence is CASSFGTGGYEQYF. The CDR3 nucleotides are TGCGCCAGCAGCTTCGGGACGGGAGGCTACGAGCAGTACTTC.

The CDR3 spells CASSQEGEGWGLAPRNEQFF. CDR3 bases: TGCGCCAGCAGCCAAGAGGGGGAGGGCTGGGGACTAGCGCCAAGAAATGAGCAGTTCTTC. The gene calls are TRBV4-3 and TRBJ2-1; 10 bases are shared with TRBD2. CDR1 is LGHNA and CDR2 is YSLEER in the germline V gene. This CDR3 is built from 20 residues. With 0 bases clipped from V and 7 bases from J, the junction kept 18 bases outside the gene matches.

The rearrangement links TRBV5-4 to TRBJ1-4; D call uncertain. CDR1 and CDR2 from the germline V gene are SGHNT and YYREEE (reference sequence). The CDR3 extends over 13 amino acids. Trimming removed 1 base from V and 8 bases from J, with 9 bases in between. In DNA form, the CDR3 reads TGTGCCAGCAGCTTGTGGGAGGAGGAAAAACTGTTTTTT. The encoded protein is CASSLWEEEKLFF.

The V gene is TRBV6-5, the J gene TRBJ2-7, with a tentative D call TRBD2 (5 bases). Germline V gene lookup returns CDR1 MNHEY and CDR2 SVGAGI. This CDR3 has 13 amino acids. Trimming stripped 5 bases from V and 6 bases from J, with 14 bases between. CDR3 protein: CASSPRRYGEQYF. CDR3 nucleotides: TGTGCCAGCAGTCCCCGGAGGTATGGCGAGCAGTACTTC.

V gene TRBV15 combines with J gene TRBJ1-1, with TRBD1 identical over 8 bases. The CDR3 has 15 amino acids. With 1 base clipped from V and 0 bases from J, the junction kept 1 base outside the gene matches. Germline V gene sequence: CDR1 LNHNV, CDR2 YYDKDF (reference sequence). The CDR3 coding sequence is TGTGCCACCAGCAGAGGACAGGGGATGAACACTGAAGCTTTCTTT. As protein: CATSRGQGMNTEAFF.

This chain uses TRBV21-1 with TRBJ2-3; the table's D call, TRBD2, has no DNA check behind it. TRBV21-1 is a documented pseudogene. The CDR3 covers 15 residues. Written as DNA, the CDR3 is TGTGCCAGCAGCCGACGGGACTGCTGCACAGATACGCAGTATTTT. Its translation is CASSRRDCCTDTQYF.

The rearrangement links TRBV14 to TRBJ2-1, with D perhaps matching TRBD1 (6 bases). CDR1 SGHDN and CDR2 FVKESK come from the germline V gene. CDR3 length equals 17 residues. The V and J ends lost 3 bases and 3 bases respectively, with 18 bases between them. The CDR3 bases are TGTGCCAGCAGCCATTGGGACGCCGGGACAAACTACAATGAGCAGTTCTTC. Its translation: CASSHWDAGTNYNEQFF.